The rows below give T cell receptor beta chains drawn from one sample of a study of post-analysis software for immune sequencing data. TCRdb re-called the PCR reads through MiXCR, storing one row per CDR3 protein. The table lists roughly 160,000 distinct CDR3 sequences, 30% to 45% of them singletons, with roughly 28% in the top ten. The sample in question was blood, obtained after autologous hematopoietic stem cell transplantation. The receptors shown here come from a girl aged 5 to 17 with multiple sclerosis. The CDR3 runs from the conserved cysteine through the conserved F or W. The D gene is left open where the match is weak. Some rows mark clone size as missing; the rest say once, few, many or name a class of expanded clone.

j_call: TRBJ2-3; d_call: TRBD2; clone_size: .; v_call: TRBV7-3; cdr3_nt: TGTGCCAGCAGCTTTGGACTAGCGGGACCAGATACGCAGTATTTT; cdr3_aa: CASSFGLAGPDTQYF
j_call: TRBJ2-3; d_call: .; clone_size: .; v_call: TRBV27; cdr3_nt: TGTGCCAGCAGTCTCCACCAGGGGATGGGGCAGTATTTT; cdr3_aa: CASSLHQGMGQYF
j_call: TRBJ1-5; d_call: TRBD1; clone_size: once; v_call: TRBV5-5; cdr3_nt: TGTGCCAGCAGCCCCGGACAGGGTTTGGGCAATCAGCCCCAGCATTTT; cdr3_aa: CASSPGQGLGNQPQHF
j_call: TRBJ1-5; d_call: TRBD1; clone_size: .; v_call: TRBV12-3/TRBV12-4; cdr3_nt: TGTGCCAGCAGTTTAATATACGAGGACAGGATCGCTCAGCCCCAGCATTTT; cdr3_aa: CASSLIYEDRIAQPQHF
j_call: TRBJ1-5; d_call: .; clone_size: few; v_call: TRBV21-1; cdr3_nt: TGTGCCAGCAGCAAAGCGGGGGGACCGACAAGGAATCAGCCCCAGCATTTT; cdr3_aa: CASSKAGGPTRNQPQHF
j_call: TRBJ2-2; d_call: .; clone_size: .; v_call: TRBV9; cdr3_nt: TGTGCCAGCAGCGCCCGCACGGGTGACACCGGGGAGCTGTTTTTT; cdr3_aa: CASSARTGDTGELFF
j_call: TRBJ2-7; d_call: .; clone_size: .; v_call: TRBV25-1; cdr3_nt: TGTGCCAGCAGTGGGAACTCCTACGAGCAGTACTTC; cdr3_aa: CASSGNSYEQYF
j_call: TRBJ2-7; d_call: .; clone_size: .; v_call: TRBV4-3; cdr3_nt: TGCGCCAGCAGCCAAGATATGCTCTACGAGCAGTACTTC; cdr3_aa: CASSQDMLYEQYF
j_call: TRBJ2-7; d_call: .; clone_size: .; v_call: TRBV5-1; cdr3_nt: TGCGCCAGCAGCGCTGGGGCGACCTACGAGCAGTACTTC; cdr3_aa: CASSAGATYEQYF
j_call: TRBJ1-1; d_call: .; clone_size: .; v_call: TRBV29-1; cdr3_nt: TGCAGCGCTGCAATGGGGGTGGCGAACACTGAAGCTTTCTTT; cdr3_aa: CSAAMGVANTEAFF
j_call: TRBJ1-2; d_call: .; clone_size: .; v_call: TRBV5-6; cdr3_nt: TGTGCCAGCACCACGGGGCTAGGGTTACAGAACCGCTACACCTTC; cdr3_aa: CASTTGLGLQNRYTF
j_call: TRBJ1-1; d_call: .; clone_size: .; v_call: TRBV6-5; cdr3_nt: TGTGCCAGCAGTTACTCGCCGGGGTTGTTGGGAGCTTTCTTT; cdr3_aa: CASSYSPGLLGAFF
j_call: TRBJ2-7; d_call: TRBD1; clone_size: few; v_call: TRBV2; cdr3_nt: TGTGCCAGCAGTGAAGGGGGACAGTCCTACGAGCAGTACTTC; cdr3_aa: CASSEGGQSYEQYF
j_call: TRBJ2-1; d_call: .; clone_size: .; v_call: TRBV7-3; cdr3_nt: TGTGCCAGCAGCTTAGAGAGAGGGGTAGGTGAGCAGTTCTTC; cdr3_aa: CASSLERGVGEQFF
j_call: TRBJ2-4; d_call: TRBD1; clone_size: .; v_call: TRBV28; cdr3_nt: TGTGCCAGCAGTTTGGGACAGGGTGTAGGCATTCAGTACTTC; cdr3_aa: CASSLGQGVGIQYF
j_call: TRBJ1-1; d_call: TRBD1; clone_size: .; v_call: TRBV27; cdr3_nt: TGTGCCAGCGGTGACAGGGGCTCGGGAGACACTGAAGCTTTCTTT; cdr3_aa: CASGDRGSGDTEAFF
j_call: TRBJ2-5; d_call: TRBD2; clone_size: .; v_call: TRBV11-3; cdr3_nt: TGTGCCAGCAGCCTAGCGGGAGTGAGGGAGACCCAGTACTTC; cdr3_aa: CASSLAGVRETQYF
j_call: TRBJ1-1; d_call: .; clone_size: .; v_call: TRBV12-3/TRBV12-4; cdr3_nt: TGTGCCAGCAGTTTAGGAGGCCCTTGGGGAGCTTTCTTT; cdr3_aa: CASSLGGPWGAFF
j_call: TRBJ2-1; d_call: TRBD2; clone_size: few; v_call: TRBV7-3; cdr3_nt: TGTGCCAGCAGCTCGCCATCTAGCGGGAGGGGCAATGAGCAGTTCTTC; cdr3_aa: CASSSPSSGRGNEQFF
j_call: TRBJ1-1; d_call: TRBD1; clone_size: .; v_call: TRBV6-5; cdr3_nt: TGTGCCAGCAGTTACAGGTCAGGGGGCGGAACTGAAGCTTTCTTT; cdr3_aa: CASSYRSGGGTEAFF
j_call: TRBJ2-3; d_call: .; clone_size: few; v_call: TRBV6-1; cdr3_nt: TGTGCCAGCAGTGAAGAGGGTAGCACAGATACGCAGTATTTT; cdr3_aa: CASSEEGSTDTQYF
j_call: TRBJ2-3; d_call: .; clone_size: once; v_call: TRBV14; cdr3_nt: TGTGCCAGCAGCCAAGACGGGCCAGATACGCAGTATTTT; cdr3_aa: CASSQDGPDTQYF
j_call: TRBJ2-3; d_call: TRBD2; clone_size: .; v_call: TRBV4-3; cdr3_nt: TGCGCCAGCAGCGCCCGCTACGGGAGGGCGACAGATACGCAGTATTTT; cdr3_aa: CASSARYGRATDTQYF
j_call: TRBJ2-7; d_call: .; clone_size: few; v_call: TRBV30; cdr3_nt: TGTGCCTGGAGAGGGGACACCGCGGTCAACGAGCAGTACTTC; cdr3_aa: CAWRGDTAVNEQYF
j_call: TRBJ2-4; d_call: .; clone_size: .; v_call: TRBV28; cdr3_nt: TGTGCCAGCAGTGGGGCAGGGCTTCCCGGAAACATTCAGTACTTC; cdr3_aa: CASSGAGLPGNIQYF